This TCR beta chain comes out of a study of cytomegalovirus exposure and HLA in healthy donors. Overall study context: Counted in an early data release were roughly 87 million unique TCRs from HLA-typed donors.

Comment on this clone: Its antigen is undetermined.

Between the trimmed V and J ends, which lost 4 bases and 4 bases, there was a span of 7 bases. The CDR3 is made up of 13 amino acids. Germline-derived CDR1 and CDR2 are MNHNS and SASEGT. With 60 Vbeta and 13 Jbeta primers, the PCR was carried out. Profiling relied on immunoSEQ multiplex PCR, and the TCRdb table lists in-frame clones only, not all of them. The data contain 90,000 to 120,000 clones, approximately 79% of them singletons. Study findings and constraints: The authors listed 150 or so TCR beta chains as cytomegalovirus-associated. A later analysis associated 15,000 or so TCR beta sequences with HLA alleles at a 0.05 false discovery rate.

Material: PBMCs. The source is a woman in her thirties or forties in good health and CMV-seropositive. The rearrangement links TRBV6-1 to TRBJ2-2; no firm D call. The CDR3 protein is CASSATATGELFF. The CDR3 DNA is TGTGCCAGCAGTGCCACAGCCACCGGGGAGCTGTTTTTT.